The sample holds many counts of the clone carrying this T cell receptor beta chain. This sample is part of a study of T cells in Graves' hyperthyroidism and ophthalmopathy. Study context: Upon initial diagnosis and before any treatment, peripheral blood was collected.

The V gene end was trimmed by 5 bases and the J gene end by 8 bases; junction bases not matched to a gene: 9. Germline V gives CDR1 SEHNR, CDR2 FQNEAQ (reference sequence). The CDR3 has 16 amino acids. For Graves' hyperthyroidism to be stable, ophthalmopathy could not progress within 18 months. RNA transcripts served as the template for amplifying TCR beta CDR3 regions. The HTBI primer set was used in a first-round RT-PCR of the TCR CDR3. TCRdb called the multiplex PCR reads again in MiXCR, with one record for every CDR3 protein. The sample carries more than 500,000 distinct CDR3 sequences, roughly 17% recorded once.

Sequenced sample: blood. This chain joins TRBV7-9 and TRBJ2-1; TRBD2 agrees at 13 bases. This TCR derives from a woman under 40 with Graves' hyperthyroidism. CDR3 in amino acids: CASSTRTSGSLHEQFF. The DNA of the CDR3 is TGTGCCAGCAGCACCAGGACTAGCGGGAGCCTGCATGAGCAGTTCTTC.